This T cell receptor beta chain stems from a study of T-cell reconstitution after alpha-beta-depleted transplantation in children. The CDR3 is 14 amino acids. From germline, CDR1 is SEHNR and CDR2 FQNEAQ (reference sequence). The V end was cut by 0 bases, the J end by 10 bases, with 13 bases between. Preparation of the TCRbeta library used unique molecular identifiers. TCRdb recomputed calls from the PCR reads with MiXCR, one row per CDR3 protein. The top ten hold over 3% of the sample, which has some 500,000 distinct CDR3 sequences, approximately 20% seen once. In its sample, this clonotype was seen a few times.

This TCR was sampled from a human donor who donated a stem cell graft to a child with acute lymphoblastic leukemia. This chain links TRBV7-9 with TRBJ1-5; perhaps TRBD1 as D (5 bases). Sequenced material: PBMCs from the stem cell graft donor, taken from the stem cell graft. CDR3 residues: CASSLAAGPRPQHF. The CDR3 DNA is TGTGCCAGCAGCTTAGCCGCGGGGCCGAGACCCCAGCATTTT.